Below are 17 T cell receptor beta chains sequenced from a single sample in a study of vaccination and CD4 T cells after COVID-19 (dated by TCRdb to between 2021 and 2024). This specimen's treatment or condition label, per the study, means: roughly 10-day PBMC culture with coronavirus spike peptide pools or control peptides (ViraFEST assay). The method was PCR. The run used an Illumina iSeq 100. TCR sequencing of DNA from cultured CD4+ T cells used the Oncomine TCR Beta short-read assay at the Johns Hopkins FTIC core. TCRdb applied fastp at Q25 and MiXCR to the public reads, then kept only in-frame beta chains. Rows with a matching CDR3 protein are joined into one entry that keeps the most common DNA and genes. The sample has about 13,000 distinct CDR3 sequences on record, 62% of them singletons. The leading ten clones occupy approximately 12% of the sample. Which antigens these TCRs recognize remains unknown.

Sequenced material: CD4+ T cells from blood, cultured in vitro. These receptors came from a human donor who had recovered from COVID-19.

CDR3: CASSLGTLDTQYF. The CDR3 DNA is TGTGCCAGCAGCTTAGGGACCTTGGATACGCAGTATTTT. V usage is TRBV7-2 and J usage is TRBJ2-3; D remains unclear. This CDR3 comprises 13 residues. Per germline, CDR1 SGHTA and CDR2 FQGNSA. V was clipped by 1 base and J by 6 bases, with 8 bases between them.

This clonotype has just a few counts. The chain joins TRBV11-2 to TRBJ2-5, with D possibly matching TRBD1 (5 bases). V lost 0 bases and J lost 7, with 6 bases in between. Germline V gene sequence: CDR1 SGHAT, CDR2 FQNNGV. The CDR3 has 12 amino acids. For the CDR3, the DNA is TGTGCCAGCAGCTTAGAAGGGGTGACCCAGTACTTC. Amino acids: CASSLEGVTQYF.

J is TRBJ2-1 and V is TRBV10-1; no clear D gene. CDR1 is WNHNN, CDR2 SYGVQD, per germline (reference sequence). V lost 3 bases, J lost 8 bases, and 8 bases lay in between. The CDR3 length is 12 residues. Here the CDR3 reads CASSDGGYEQFF. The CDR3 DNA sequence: TGCGCCAGCAGTGACGGTGGGTATGAGCAGTTCTTC.

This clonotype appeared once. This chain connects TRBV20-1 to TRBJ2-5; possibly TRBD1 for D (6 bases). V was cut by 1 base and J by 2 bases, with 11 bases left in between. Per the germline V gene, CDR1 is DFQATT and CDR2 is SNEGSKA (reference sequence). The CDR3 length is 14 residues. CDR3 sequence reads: CSARGRGLQETQYF. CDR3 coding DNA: TGCAGTGCTAGAGGCAGGGGCCTACAAGAGACCCAGTACTTC.

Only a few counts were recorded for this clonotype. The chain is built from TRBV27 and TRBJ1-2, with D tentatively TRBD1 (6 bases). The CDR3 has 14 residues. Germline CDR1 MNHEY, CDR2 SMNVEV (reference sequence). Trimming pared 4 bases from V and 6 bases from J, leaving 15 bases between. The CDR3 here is CASSSMRGFHGYTF. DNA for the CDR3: TGTGCCAGCAGTTCCATGAGGGGGTTTCATGGCTACACCTTC.

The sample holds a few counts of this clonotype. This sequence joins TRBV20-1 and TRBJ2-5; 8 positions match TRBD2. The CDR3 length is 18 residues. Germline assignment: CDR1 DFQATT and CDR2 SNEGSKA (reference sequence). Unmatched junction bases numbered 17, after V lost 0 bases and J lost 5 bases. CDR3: CSARDRTSIQVRMETQYF. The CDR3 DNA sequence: TGCAGTGCTAGAGATAGGACTAGCATCCAAGTTAGAATGGAGACCCAGTACTTC.

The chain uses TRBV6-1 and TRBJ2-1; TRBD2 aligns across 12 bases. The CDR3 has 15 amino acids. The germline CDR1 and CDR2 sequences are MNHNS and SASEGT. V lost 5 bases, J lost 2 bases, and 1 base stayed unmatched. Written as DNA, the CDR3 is TGTGCCAGCAGTACTAGCGGGAGGACCTACAATGAGCAGTTCTTC. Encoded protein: CASSTSGRTYNEQFF.

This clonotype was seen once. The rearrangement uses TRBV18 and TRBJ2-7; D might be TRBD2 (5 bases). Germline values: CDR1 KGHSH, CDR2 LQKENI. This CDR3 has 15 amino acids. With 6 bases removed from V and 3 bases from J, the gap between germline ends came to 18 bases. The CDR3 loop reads CASSRGHGKVYEQYF. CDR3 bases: TGTGCCAGCTCCCGGGGTCACGGAAAGGTCTACGAGCAGTACTTC.

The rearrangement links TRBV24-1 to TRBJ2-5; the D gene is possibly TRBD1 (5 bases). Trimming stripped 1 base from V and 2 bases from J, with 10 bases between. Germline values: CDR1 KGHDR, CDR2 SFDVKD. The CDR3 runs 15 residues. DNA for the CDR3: TGTGCCACCAGTGATTTCACAGGTTTACAAGAGACCCAGTACTTC. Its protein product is CATSDFTGLQETQYF.

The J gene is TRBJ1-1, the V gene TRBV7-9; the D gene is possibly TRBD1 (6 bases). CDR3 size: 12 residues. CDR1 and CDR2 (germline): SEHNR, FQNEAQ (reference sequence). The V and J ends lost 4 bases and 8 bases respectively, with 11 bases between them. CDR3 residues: CASSSDRKEAFF. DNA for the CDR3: TGTGCCAGCAGCTCGGACAGAAAGGAAGCTTTCTTT. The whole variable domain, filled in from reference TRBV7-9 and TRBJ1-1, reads DTGVSQNPRHKITKRGQNVTFRCDPISEHNRLYWYRQTLGQGPEFLTYFQNEAQLEKSRLLSDRFSAERPKGSFSTLEIQRTEQGDSAMYLCASSSDRKEAFFGQGTRLTVV.

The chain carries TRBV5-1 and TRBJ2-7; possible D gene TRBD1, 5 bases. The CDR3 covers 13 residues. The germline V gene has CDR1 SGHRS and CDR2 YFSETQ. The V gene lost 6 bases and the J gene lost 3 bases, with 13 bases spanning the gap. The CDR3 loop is CASKGFGFYEQYF. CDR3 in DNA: TGCGCCAGCAAGGGGTTTGGGTTCTACGAGCAGTACTTC. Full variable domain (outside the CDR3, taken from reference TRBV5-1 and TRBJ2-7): KAGVTQTPRYLIKTRGQQVTLSCSPISGHRSVSWYQQTPGQGLQFLFEYFSETQRNKGNFPGRFSGRQFSNSRSEMNVSTLELGDSALYLCASKGFGFYEQYFGPGTRLTVT.

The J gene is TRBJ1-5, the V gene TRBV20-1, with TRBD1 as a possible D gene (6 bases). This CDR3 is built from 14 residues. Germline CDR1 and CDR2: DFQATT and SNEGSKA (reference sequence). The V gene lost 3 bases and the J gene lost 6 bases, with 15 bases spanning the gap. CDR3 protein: CSASEGGRGQPQHF. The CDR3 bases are TGCAGTGCTAGTGAGGGGGGACGGGGTCAGCCCCAGCATTTT.

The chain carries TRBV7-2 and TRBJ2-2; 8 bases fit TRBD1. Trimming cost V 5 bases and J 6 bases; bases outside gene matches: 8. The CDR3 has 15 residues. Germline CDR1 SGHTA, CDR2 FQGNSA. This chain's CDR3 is CASSARTGFAGELFF. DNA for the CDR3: TGTGCCAGCAGCGCCCGGACAGGGTTCGCCGGGGAGCTGTTTTTT.

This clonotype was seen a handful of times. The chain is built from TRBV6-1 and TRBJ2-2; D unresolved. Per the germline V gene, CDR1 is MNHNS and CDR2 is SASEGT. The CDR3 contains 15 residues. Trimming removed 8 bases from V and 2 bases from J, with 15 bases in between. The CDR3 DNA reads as TGTGCCAGCGGTAGAGTAGGGTTTAACACCGGGGAGCTGTTTTTT. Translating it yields CASGRVGFNTGELFF.

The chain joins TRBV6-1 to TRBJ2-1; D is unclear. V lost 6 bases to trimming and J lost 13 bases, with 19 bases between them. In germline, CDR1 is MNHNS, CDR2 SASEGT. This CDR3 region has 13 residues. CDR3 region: CASRTSLLMGQFF. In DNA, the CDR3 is TGTGCCAGCAGAACTTCGTTACTAATGGGCCAGTTCTTC.

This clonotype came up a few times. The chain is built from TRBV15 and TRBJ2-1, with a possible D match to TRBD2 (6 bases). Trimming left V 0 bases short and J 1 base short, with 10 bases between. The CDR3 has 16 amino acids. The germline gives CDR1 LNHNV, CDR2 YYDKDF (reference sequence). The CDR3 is CATSRDWRESYNEQFF. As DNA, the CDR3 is TGTGCCACCAGCAGAGATTGGAGGGAGTCCTACAATGAGCAGTTCTTC.

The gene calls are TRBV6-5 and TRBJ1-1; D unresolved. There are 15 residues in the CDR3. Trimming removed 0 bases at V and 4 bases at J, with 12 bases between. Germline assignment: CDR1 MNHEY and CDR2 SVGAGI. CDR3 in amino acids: CASSYSRRAGTEAFF. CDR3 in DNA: TGTGCCAGCAGTTACTCTCGGAGGGCGGGCACTGAAGCTTTCTTT.